The 30 T cell receptor beta chains below come from one sample, sequenced in a study of blood T cell repertoires in COVID-19. Assay: immunoSEQ multiplex PCR; the TCRdb copy retains only in-frame clones and omits some. The table shows some 170,000 clones, with over 80% occurring only once. The sequencing input was peripheral blood. These receptors all stem from a woman aged 40 to 50 with COVID-19, enrolled during active disease.

The genes are TRBV11-2 and TRBJ2-1; 7 bases fit TRBD1. This CDR3 contains 16 residues. From germline, CDR1 is SGHAT and CDR2 FQNNGV. V lost 5 bases to trimming and J lost 7 bases; unmatched junction nucleotides: 14. The CDR3, as DNA: TGTGCCAGCAGCCGACCAATCTCACCCAGGGGGAATGAGCAGTTCTTC. This encodes CASSRPISPRGNEQFF.

Comment on this clone: The junction and the germline gene differ at one end; a read error may be behind it. This chain joins TRBV4-1 and TRBJ1-1, with 7 bases matching TRBD1. CDR3 length: 13 residues. Germline CDR1 and CDR2: MGHRA and YSYEKL. This CDR3 reads CASSKDRATEAFF. In DNA form, the CDR3 reads TGCGCCAGCAGCAAAGACAGGGCCACTGAAGCTTTCTTT.

The chain joins TRBV3-1 (or the pseudogene TRBV3-2) to TRBJ2-4, with TRBD2 matching 15 bases. Per the germline V gene, CDR1 is LGHDT and CDR2 is YNNKEL (reference sequence). The CDR3 is 16 amino acids. Losses at the gene ends were 4 bases for V and 6 bases for J; bases not matched to a gene: 4. In DNA, the CDR3 is TGTGCCAGCAGCCCTCGGACTAGCGGGGGGGTAAACATTCAGTACTTC. Its translation: CASSPRTSGGVNIQYF.

The chain recombines TRBV28 with TRBJ2-7; D is possibly TRBD2 (5 bases). The CDR3 consists of 13 residues. Germline CDR1 MDHEN, CDR2 SYDVKM. V shed 2 bases and J shed 2 bases, with 7 bases lying between them. The CDR3 DNA reads TGTGCCAGCAGTTTACCGGGGACCTACGAGCAGTACTTC. It specifies CASSLPGTYEQYF. Based on the CDR3 plus reference TRBV28 and TRBJ2-7, the full variable domain is DVKVTQSSRYLVKRTGEKVFLECVQDMDHENMFWYRQDPGLGLRLIYFSYDVKMKEKGDIPEGYSVSREKKERFSLILESASTNQTSMYLCASSLPGTYEQYFGPGTRLTVT.

The chain combines TRBV5-4 with TRBJ1-1; the match to TRBD1 covers 7 bases. Looked up from germline, CDR1 is SGHNT and CDR2 is YYREEE (reference sequence). CDR3 length equals 14 residues. Trimming took 4 bases from V and 0 from J; bases not matched to a gene: 3. The CDR3 here is CASSTGQMNTEAFF. CDR3 DNA sequence: TGTGCCAGCAGCACGGGACAGATGAACACTGAAGCTTTCTTT.

This chain connects TRBV5-4 to TRBJ1-2; D not resolved. CDR3 length equals 13 residues. V was trimmed by 6 bases and J by 4 bases, leaving 13 bases between them. Germline V gene sequence: CDR1 SGHNT, CDR2 YYREEE (reference sequence). In nucleotides, the CDR3 is TGTGCCAGCACCCGAGTAGCGAGCTATGGCTACACCTTC. It codes for CASTRVASYGYTF.

This clone was seen once. The V and J genes are TRBV27 and TRBJ2-2; no definite D call. With 5 bases removed from V and 8 bases from J, the gap between germline ends came to 9 bases. The CDR3 extends over 12 amino acids. Germline V gives CDR1 MNHEY, CDR2 SMNVEV (reference sequence). DNA of the CDR3: TGTGCCAGCAGTGCGGTATGGGGGGAGCTGTTTTTT. Protein: CASSAVWGELFF.

V and J are TRBV9 and TRBJ2-7, with D maybe TRBD2 (5 bases). The CDR3 has 14 amino acids. Germline CDR1 is SGDLS and CDR2 is YYNGEE. V was shortened by 4 bases and J by 1 base, with 12 bases between the two germline ends. In DNA form, the CDR3 reads TGTGCCAGCAGCCACGGGTCGGGGTCCTACGAGCAGTACTTC. Protein sequence: CASSHGSGSYEQYF. Based on the CDR3 plus reference TRBV9 and TRBJ2-7, the full variable domain is DSGVTQTPKHLITATGQRVTLRCSPRSGDLSVYWYQQSLDQGLQFLIQYYNGEERAKGNILERFSAQQFPDLHSELNLSSLELGDSALYFCASSHGSGSYEQYFGPGTRLTVT.

This clone has just one count. The J gene is TRBJ1-5, the V gene TRBV11-1; tentative D call: TRBD1 (5 bases). This CDR3 spans 14 amino acids. V lost 1 base and J 4 bases, leaving 8 bases between the germline ends. Germline V gene data show CDR1 as SGHAT and CDR2 as FQDESV (reference sequence). The CDR3 protein is CASSLGQGNQPQHF. The CDR3 nucleotides are TGTGCCAGCAGCTTAGGCCAGGGAAATCAGCCCCAGCATTTT. The full variable domain, completed using reference TRBV11-1 and TRBJ1-5, is EAEVAQSPRYKITEKSQAVAFWCDPISGHATLYWYRQILGQGPELLVQFQDESVVDDSQLPKDRFSAERLKGVDSTLKIQPAELGDSAMYLCASSLGQGNQPQHFGDGTRLSIL.

The J gene is TRBJ2-7, the V gene TRBV6-6; the match to TRBD2 covers 10 bases. CDR1 and CDR2 (germline): MNHNY, SVGAGI (reference sequence). V dropped 11 bases and J dropped 0; count of bases not matched to a gene: 7. There are 14 residues in the CDR3. CDR3 DNA sequence: TGTGCCGCCGATAGCGGGGGGAGCTCCTACGAGCAGTACTTC. Amino acid sequence: CAADSGGSSYEQYF.

This clone was detected once. J is TRBJ1-3 and V is TRBV5-4; D gene ambiguous. From germline, CDR1 is SGHNT and CDR2 YYREEE (reference sequence). The CDR3 length is 16 residues. Trimming cost V 1 base and J 2 bases, with 13 bases left between them. The CDR3 DNA follows: TGTGCCAGCAGCTTGTTACCCGACCGGGCTGGAAACACCATATATTTT. The encoded protein is CASSLLPDRAGNTIYF.

This clone has a single count. The V and J genes are TRBV5-4 and TRBJ1-1; weak D call: TRBD1 (5 bases). Germline assignment: CDR1 SGHNT and CDR2 YYREEE (reference sequence). The CDR3 runs to 13 residues. Deletions cut 3 bases from V and 0 bases from J, with 6 bases between. CDR3 region: CASSWTLNTEAFF. The CDR3 DNA reads as TGTGCCAGCAGCTGGACACTGAACACTGAAGCTTTCTTT.

This chain connects TRBV12-3 or TRBV12-4 to TRBJ2-7, with 7 bases identical to TRBD1. This CDR3 is built from 13 residues. Trimming at V came to 3 bases and at J to 7 bases, leaving 6 bases not matched to a gene. The CDR3 is CASSFLAGGEQYF. CDR3 sequence (DNA): TGTGCCAGCAGTTTTCTTGCAGGGGGAGAGCAGTACTTC.

As DNA, the CDR3 is TGCGCCAGCAGCTTGGAAGACAGAACCCGGGATACGCAGTATTTT. Translating gives CASSLEDRTRDTQYF. This chain links TRBV5-1 with TRBJ2-3; maybe TRBD1 (5 bases). Germline V CDR1 and CDR2: SGHRS, YFSETQ. Trimming shortened V by 0 bases and J by 6 bases, and 14 bases separated the two germline ends. The CDR3 totals 15 residues.

The genes are TRBV9 and TRBJ2-2; 8 bases are a match to TRBD2. Germline lookup yields CDR1 SGDLS and CDR2 YYNGEE. CDR3 length: 19 amino acids. J was trimmed by 4 bases and V by 3 bases; bases with no gene match: 17. The CDR3 reads CASSASGTRAFGGTGELFF. In DNA form, the CDR3 reads TGTGCCAGCAGCGCCTCCGGGACTAGAGCCTTTGGCGGCACCGGGGAGCTGTTTTTT.

This clone was detected a few times. The V call is TRBV9, the J call TRBJ1-1; D is possibly TRBD1 (5 bases). Per germline, CDR1 SGDLS and CDR2 YYNGEE. The length of the CDR3 is 13 residues. V gave up 5 bases and J gave up 6 bases, with 14 bases separating them. The CDR3 DNA sequence: TGTGCCAGCAGGGGGCAGGGCGAAGCTGAAGCTTTCTTT. Its protein product is CASRGQGEAEAFF.

The rearrangement uses TRBV11-3 and TRBJ2-2; 11 bases map to TRBD2. With V trimmed by 5 bases and J by 8 bases, 10 bases remained unmatched. The CDR3 consists of 16 residues. Germline V CDR1 and CDR2: SGHNT, YENEEA. CDR3 protein: CASSVTSGSPEGELFF. The CDR3 DNA reads as TGTGCCAGCAGCGTAACTAGCGGGAGCCCTGAAGGGGAGCTGTTTTTT.

The gene calls are TRBV5-6 and TRBJ2-7; D is possibly TRBD1 (5 bases). Trimming stripped 4 bases from V and 3 bases from J, with 14 bases between. The CDR3 is 14 residues long. Germline V gives CDR1 SGHDT, CDR2 YYEEEE. CDR3 DNA: TGTGCCAGCAGCCCCGGACAATTTAGCTACGAGCAGTACTTC. Residues: CASSPGQFSYEQYF.

The rearrangement joins TRBV6-5 to TRBJ2-1; 7 nucleotides match TRBD2. CDR3 size: 12 residues. CDR1 is MNHEY and CDR2 is SVGAGI in the germline V gene. Unmatched junction bases numbered 6, after V lost 10 bases and J lost 6 bases. In DNA, the CDR3 is TGTGCCACCCCGGGGAGGGCCAATGAGCAGTTCTTC. This sequence encodes CATPGRANEQFF.

CDR3 amino acids: CASSQGVSVTKEQFF. In DNA, the CDR3 is TGTGCCAGCAGCCAAGGAGTTTCCGTCACTAAGGAGCAGTTCTTC. The chain recombines TRBV3-1 (or the pseudogene TRBV3-2) with TRBJ2-1; unclear D gene. The germline gives CDR1 LGHDT, CDR2 YNNKEL (reference sequence). There are 15 residues in the CDR3. V dropped 1 base and J dropped 10 bases, with 17 bases sitting between them.

The chain has TRBV2 and TRBJ1-2, with D perhaps TRBD1 (6 bases). Trimming shortened V by 4 bases and J by 4 bases, and 10 bases separated the two germline ends. CDR3 length: 13 amino acids. Germline V CDR1 and CDR2: SNHLY, FYNNEI. This CDR3 reads CASSGTGSYGYTF. CDR3 sequence (DNA): TGTGCCAGCAGTGGTACAGGGAGCTATGGCTACACCTTC.

The V gene is TRBV5-8, the J gene TRBJ1-3; no clear D. V gave up 4 bases and J gave up 0 bases, with 14 bases separating them. CDR3 length: 16 amino acids. Germline CDR1 and CDR2: SGHTS and YDEGEE. Written as DNA, the CDR3 is TGTGCCAGCAGCGCTGGACTCTTCGGCTCTGGAAACACCATATATTTT. As protein: CASSAGLFGSGNTIYF.

The chain is built from TRBV13 and TRBJ1-1; tentatively, D is TRBD1 (5 bases). Germline-derived CDR1 and CDR2 are PRHDT and FYEKMQ (reference sequence). The V end lost 4 bases, the J end lost 5 bases, and 11 bases lay between the germline ends. The CDR3 contains 13 residues. The CDR3 coding sequence is TGTGCCAGCAGCTCCTGGAGGGGAACTGAAGCTTTCTTT. Translation: CASSSWRGTEAFF.

The CDR3 coding sequence is TGTGCCAGCTGCCCCCTCGGGGTTAATGAAAAACTGTTTTTT. This encodes CASCPLGVNEKLFF. The chain carries TRBV2 and TRBJ1-4, with unresolved D. The V end lost 8 bases, the J end lost 4 bases, and 14 bases lay between the germline ends. The CDR3 is 14 amino acids. Germline V gene lookup returns CDR1 SNHLY and CDR2 FYNNEI.

The V and J genes are TRBV27 and TRBJ1-2; D may be TRBD1 (5 bases). V gave up 6 bases and J gave up 2 bases, with 16 bases separating them. The CDR3 loop spans 15 amino acids. The germline V gene has CDR1 MNHEY and CDR2 SMNVEV (reference sequence). CDR3 residues: CASSPNWGGNYGYTF. CDR3 DNA sequence: TGTGCCAGCAGCCCAAACTGGGGGGGGAACTATGGCTACACCTTC.

The chain links TRBV5-4 to TRBJ2-5, with 12 bases identical to TRBD2. Germline lookup yields CDR1 SGHNT and CDR2 YYREEE (reference sequence). This CDR3 has 16 amino acids. J lost 4 bases, V lost 4 bases, and 8 bases had no gene match. Here the CDR3 reads CASSIASGGAPETQYF. The CDR3 DNA is TGTGCCAGCAGCATAGCTAGCGGGGGGGCCCCAGAGACCCAGTACTTC.

V and J are TRBV7-9 and TRBJ2-7; 11 bases map to TRBD2. V gave up 8 bases and J gave up 4 bases; unmatched junction bases: 10. Germline assignment: CDR1 SEHNR and CDR2 FQNEAQ (reference sequence). The CDR3 consists of 15 residues. CDR3 nucleotide sequence: TGTGCCAGCGGGACAACTCTAGCGGGAGGATACGAGCAGTACTTC. Its translation: CASGTTLAGGYEQYF.

V is TRBV7-6 and J is TRBJ1-3, with a weak D call TRBD1 (5 bases). Trimming pared 4 bases from V and 0 bases from J, leaving 13 bases between. CDR1 and CDR2 from the germline V gene are SGHVS and FNYEAQ. The CDR3 runs 16 residues. The CDR3 DNA follows: TGTGCCAGCAGCTCCTTCCCCGGGGGCTCTGGAAACACCATATATTTT. Its protein is CASSSFPGGSGNTIYF.

The V and J genes are TRBV18 and TRBJ2-2; D may be TRBD1 (6 bases). Trimming removed 0 bases from V and 4 bases from J, with 9 bases in between. Germline V gene sequence: CDR1 KGHSH, CDR2 LQKENI. The CDR3 is 15 amino acids. CDR3 protein: CASSPPTRGTGELFF. The CDR3 DNA reads TGTGCCAGCTCACCACCCACCAGGGGCACCGGGGAGCTGTTTTTT.

In the case of this clone: This CDR3 is also generated by other DNA sequences in the sample. The chain recombines TRBV5-1 with TRBJ1-5, with TRBD1 as a possible D gene (5 bases). The CDR3 is made up of 15 amino acids. V was shortened by 0 bases and J by 0 bases, with 7 bases between the two germline ends. CDR1 and CDR2 from the germline V gene are SGHRS and YFSETQ. CDR3: CASSLAGGSNQPQHF. The CDR3 DNA is TGCGCCAGCAGCTTGGCCGGGGGTAGCAATCAGCCCCAGCATTTT.